The 28 T cell receptor beta chains below all came from one sample that was sequenced in a study of T cells in Graves' hyperthyroidism and ophthalmopathy. What was amplified from RNA transcripts were TCR beta CDR3 regions. The HTBI primer set drove a first-round RT-PCR of the TCR CDR3. TCRdb re-analysed the multiplex PCR reads in MiXCR, keeping a single row per CDR3 protein. The data show approximately 380,000 distinct CDR3 sequences, around 15% seen once. The sequencing sample was made of blood. These receptors were obtained from a man aged 45 to 65 with Graves' ophthalmopathy.

This clonotype has a handful of counts. V usage is TRBV25-1 and J usage is TRBJ1-2; 7 positions agree with TRBD1. This CDR3 comprises 16 residues. Germline trimming cut 2 bases from V and 2 bases from J; bases unmatched to any gene: 8. Per germline, CDR1 MGHDK and CDR2 SYGVNS. As DNA, the CDR3 is TGTGCCAGCAGTGAAGGTGGCAGGGGGACGAACTATGGCTACACCTTC. Its protein is CASSEGGRGTNYGYTF.

The chain carries TRBV24-1 and TRBJ2-6; TRBD2 is a possible D gene (5 bases). Germline assignment: CDR1 KGHDR and CDR2 SFDVKD. The V gene lost 10 bases and the J gene lost 0 bases, with 15 bases spanning the gap. The CDR3 is 16 residues long. In nucleotides, the CDR3 is TGTGCCACGGGCCCAAGCGGAGCCTCTGGGGCCAACGTCCTGACTTTC. This gives the protein CATGPSGASGANVLTF.

This clonotype was counted ten times or more. V usage is TRBV6-1 and J usage is TRBJ1-1; D is undetermined. The CDR3 sequence is 14 residues long. The ends were cut back, 4 bases at V and 1 base at J, with 10 bases in the middle. Germline V gene data show CDR1 as MNHNS and CDR2 as SASEGT. The DNA of the CDR3 is TGTGCCAGCAGTGTGACTCTTGGGAACACTGAAGCTTTCTTT. Encoded protein: CASSVTLGNTEAFF.

Only a few counts were recorded for this clonotype. The CDR3 is CASSLVSSEETQYF. The CDR3 bases are TGCGCCAGCAGCTTGGTGTCTAGCGAAGAGACCCAGTACTTC. The rearrangement joins TRBV5-1 to TRBJ2-5; a possible D gene is TRBD2 (6 bases). V was cut by 0 bases and J by 3 bases, with 9 bases left in between. Germline V gives CDR1 SGHRS, CDR2 YFSETQ. This CDR3 contains 14 residues.

About this clonotype: Given a much more abundant clone one base away, this may be a read error. CDR3 protein: CGISGNRSGNTIYF. For the CDR3, the DNA is TGTGGCATCAGTGGCAATCGCTCTGGAAACACCATATATTTT. This chain connects TRBV10-3 to TRBJ1-3; no definite D call. Germline values: CDR1 ENHRY, CDR2 SYGVKD. The CDR3 has 14 amino acids.

This clonotype was seen ten or more times. As DNA, the CDR3 is TGTGCCAGCAGCCAAGAAGGCAGAACCGGGGAGCTGTTTTTT. This translates into CASSQEGRTGELFF. The chain couples TRBV3-1 to TRBJ2-2; D is ambiguous. Germline CDR1 and CDR2: LGHDT and YNNKEL (reference sequence). The CDR3 is 14 amino acids. V was shortened by 0 bases and J by 5 bases, with 7 bases between the two germline ends. The whole variable domain, filled in from reference TRBV3-1 and TRBJ2-2, reads DTAVSQTPKYLVTQMGNDKSIKCEQNLGHDTMYWYKQDSKKFLKIMFSYNNKELIINETVPNRFSPKSPDKAHLNLHINSLELGDSAVYFCASSQEGRTGELFFGEGSRLTVL.

This clonotype has only a few counts. The chain uses TRBV19 and TRBJ2-5, with no clear D. The germline gives CDR1 LNHDA, CDR2 SQIVND (reference sequence). Trimming shortened V by 10 bases and J by 2 bases, and 8 bases separated the two germline ends. CDR3 length: 11 residues. CDR3 region: CATHYQETQYF. The CDR3 region has the DNA TGTGCCACCCATTATCAAGAGACCCAGTACTTC.

The gene calls are TRBV3-1 and TRBJ2-2; D uncertain. This CDR3 comprises 16 residues. Looked up from germline, CDR1 is LGHDT and CDR2 is YNNKEL (reference sequence). The V end lost 5 bases, the J end lost 0 bases, and 13 bases lay between the germline ends. CDR3 protein: CASSLETNANTGELFF. In DNA, the CDR3 is TGTGCCAGCAGCTTAGAAACCAACGCGAACACCGGGGAGCTGTTTTTT.

The chain links TRBV29-1 to TRBJ1-1; D is uncertain. The germline CDR1 and CDR2 sequences are SQVTM and ANQGSEA. Trimming shortened V by 2 bases and J by 1 base, and 11 bases separated the two germline ends. This CDR3 contains 14 residues. The CDR3 DNA is TGCAGCGTTGAACCCCGGGGAGAGAACACTGAAGCTTTCTTT. It is translated as CSVEPRGENTEAFF. Combining the CDR3 with reference TRBV29-1 and TRBJ1-1 gives the whole variable domain SAVISQKPSRDICQRGTSLTIQCQVDSQVTMMFWYRQQPGQSLTLIATANQGSEATYESGFVIDKFPISRPNLTFSTLTVSNMSPEDSSIYLCSVEPRGENTEAFFGQGTRLTVV.

In the case of this clonotype: Just one base apart from a much larger clone, this may be a read error. J is TRBJ2-1 and V is TRBV30; 11 nucleotides agree with TRBD2. CDR1 and CDR2 (germline): GTSNPN, SVGIG (reference sequence). The CDR3 covers 15 residues. CDR3 DNA: TGTGCCTGGAGTGTCCTAGCGGGAGGTTACAATAAGCAGTTCTTC. Its translation is CAWSVLAGGYNKQFF.

There are many counts of this clonotype. J is TRBJ1-1 and V is TRBV10-1; D is perhaps TRBD1 (6 bases). Trimming removed 8 bases at V and 1 base at J, with 11 bases between. The germline gives CDR1 WNHNN, CDR2 SYGVQD (reference sequence). This CDR3 has 13 residues. The CDR3 DNA reads TGCGCCAGCGGTACAGGGAGGAACACTGAAGCTTTCTTT. This encodes CASGTGRNTEAFF.

CDR3 in amino acids: CASSLKSGGETQYF. The DNA for the CDR3 is TGTGCCAGCAGCTTAAAGTCCGGAGGGGAGACCCAGTACTTC. The V call is TRBV7-9, the J call TRBJ2-5, with D possibly TRBD2 on 6 matching bases. The CDR3 spans 14 residues. CDR1 is SEHNR, CDR2 FQNEAQ, per germline (reference sequence). V lost 2 bases, J lost 5 bases, and 12 bases lay in between.

The chain uses TRBV19 and TRBJ2-3; the D gene could be TRBD1 or TRBD2 (5 bases each). Trimming shortened V by 5 bases and J by 6 bases, and 12 bases separated the two germline ends. The CDR3 has 13 amino acids. In germline, CDR1 is LNHDA, CDR2 SQIVND (reference sequence). The CDR3 nucleotides are TGTGCCAGTAGTCCAGGCTGGGGGGATACGCAGTATTTT. Translation gives CASSPGWGDTQYF.

V is TRBV6-1 and J is TRBJ2-7; D might be TRBD1 (5 bases). Germline V gene data show CDR1 as MNHNS and CDR2 as SASEGT. V lost 2 bases, J lost 1 base, and 12 bases lay in between. There are 15 residues in the CDR3. The CDR3 reads CASSEMVQASYEQYF. The CDR3 DNA follows: TGTGCCAGCAGTGAAATGGTACAGGCATCCTACGAGCAGTACTTC.

Details on this clonotype: It may be a read error: a sequence one base away is much more abundant. V and J are TRBV9 and TRBJ2-1; 8 nucleotides match TRBD1. The germline V gene has CDR1 SGDLS and CDR2 YYNGEE. The junction had 6 bases not matched to a gene; V was cut back by 0 bases and J by 10 bases. The CDR3 length is 14 residues. CDR3: CASSVVQGAHEQFF. In nucleotides, the CDR3 is TGTGCCAGCAGCGTAGTTCAGGGGGCACACGAGCAGTTCTTC.

This clonotype was counted at least ten times. The rearrangement uses TRBV28 and TRBJ1-1; 10 bases are a match to TRBD1. V lost 5 bases and J lost 4; bases outside the gene matches: 7. The CDR3 is 15 amino acids. The V gene's germline CDR1 is MDHEN and CDR2 SYDVKM. The CDR3 is CASSPRDRGSTEAFF. CDR3 bases: TGTGCCAGCAGTCCCAGGGACAGGGGAAGCACTGAAGCTTTCTTT.

Here the CDR3 DNA reads TGCGCCAGCCGGGCAACTAATGAAAAACTGTTTTTT. Amino acids: CASRATNEKLFF. The chain employs TRBV5-1 and TRBJ1-4, with D hard to call. There are 12 residues in the CDR3. Trimming removed 7 bases at V and 0 bases at J, with 4 bases between. The germline gives CDR1 SGHRS, CDR2 YFSETQ.

This clonotype was detected ten times or more. The chain uses TRBV7-9 and TRBJ1-4; D is uncertain. The V and J ends lost 11 bases and 7 bases respectively, with 8 bases between them. CDR3 length: 10 amino acids. CDR1 is SEHNR, CDR2 FQNEAQ, per germline (reference sequence). As DNA, the CDR3 is TGTGCCTCGGGCGGTGAAAAACTGTTTTTT. Amino acids: CASGGEKLFF.

CDR3 sequence (DNA): TGTGCCAGCTCACCGCCGGGACTAGCGGGAAGCTACAATGAGCAGTTCTTC. It is translated as CASSPPGLAGSYNEQFF. The chain uses TRBV18 and TRBJ2-1, with 13 bases fitting TRBD2. The CDR3 has 17 residues. V lost 3 bases, J lost 3 bases, and 5 bases stayed unmatched. Germline V gene sequence: CDR1 KGHSH, CDR2 LQKENI.

This clonotype came up many times. The rearrangement joins TRBV30 to TRBJ2-7, with D uncertain. Germline V gives CDR1 GTSNPN, CDR2 SVGIG (reference sequence). Trimming cost V 3 bases and J 4 bases, with 7 bases left between them. The CDR3 runs to 11 residues. CDR3 nucleotides: TGTGCCTGGAGCAGAAAATACGAGCAGTACTTC. Translated: CAWSRKYEQYF.

The sample holds a few counts of this clonotype. The chain employs TRBV3-1 and TRBJ2-5; D is possibly TRBD2 (6 bases). Trimming removed 5 bases from V and 7 bases from J, with 20 bases in between. The CDR3 runs 15 residues. Germline CDR1 reads LGHDT; CDR2 reads YNNKEL (reference sequence). This CDR3 reads CASSGDSGPQRTQYF. The CDR3 DNA reads TGTGCCAGCAGCGGTGATAGCGGACCCCAGAGGACCCAGTACTTC.

The chain employs TRBV19 and TRBJ2-4; unclear D gene. The ends were cut back, 7 bases at V and 3 bases at J, with 13 bases in the middle. Germline V gives CDR1 LNHDA, CDR2 SQIVND (reference sequence). The CDR3 is 14 residues long. The CDR3 nucleotides are TGTGCCAGTACGATAGTCGGTAACAAAAACATTCAGTACTTC. It encodes CASTIVGNKNIQYF.

This clonotype was observed many times. The chain recombines TRBV28 with TRBJ2-3; TRBD2 is a possible D gene (5 bases). Per the germline V gene, CDR1 is MDHEN and CDR2 is SYDVKM. This CDR3 is 15 amino acids long. V lost 7 bases to trimming and J lost 2 bases, with 16 bases between them. The CDR3 DNA reads as TGTGCCAGCACTCAACGGGGATCCTACACAGATACGCAGTATTTT. Its protein product is CASTQRGSYTDTQYF.

This clonotype was counted ten times or more. The chain joins TRBV11-3 to TRBJ2-1; 9 nucleotides match TRBD2. The CDR3 is 17 amino acids. Per germline, CDR1 SGHNT and CDR2 YENEEA. Losses at the gene ends were 0 bases for V and 9 bases for J; bases not matched to a gene: 12. The CDR3 here is CASSLDTAGGPVTEQFF. For the CDR3, the DNA is TGTGCCAGCAGCTTAGATACTGCGGGAGGGCCTGTAACTGAGCAGTTCTTC.

The chain employs TRBV24-1 and TRBJ1-2; D gene ambiguous. This CDR3 has 14 residues. Germline V gene data show CDR1 as KGHDR and CDR2 as SFDVKD. Between the trimmed V and J ends, which lost 6 bases and 4 bases, there was a span of 14 bases. Here the CDR3 DNA reads TGTGCCACCAGTTCCGACGGCCCAGGCTATGGCTACACCTTC. Translating gives CATSSDGPGYGYTF.

The J gene is TRBJ2-3, the V gene TRBV7-9, with TRBD2 matching 7 bases. Germline values: CDR1 SEHNR, CDR2 FQNEAQ (reference sequence). The length of the CDR3 is 14 residues. Germline trimming cut 10 bases from V and 5 bases from J; bases unmatched to any gene: 12. The CDR3 reads CAIQVDGRIDTQYF. The CDR3 nucleotides are TGTGCCATCCAGGTGGACGGGAGGATAGATACGCAGTATTTT.

This clonotype has at least ten counts. The chain combines TRBV9 with TRBJ2-2, with no clear D. The V and J ends lost 1 base and 2 bases respectively, with 12 bases between them. This CDR3 is 16 amino acids long. Germline assignment: CDR1 SGDLS and CDR2 YYNGEE. The CDR3 spells CASSVLERRNTGELFF. The CDR3 DNA reads as TGTGCCAGCAGCGTACTTGAACGCCGAAACACCGGGGAGCTGTTTTTT.

This clonotype showed up many times. The chain couples TRBV20-1 to TRBJ2-1; D not certain. The CDR3 has 12 amino acids. V was trimmed by 0 bases and J by 7 bases, leaving 7 bases between them. CDR1 is DFQATT, CDR2 SNEGSKA, per germline (reference sequence). Here the CDR3 reads CSAREDGNEQFF. In DNA form, the CDR3 reads TGCAGTGCTAGAGAGGACGGGAATGAGCAGTTCTTC.